Shown below are 31 T cell receptor beta chains from a single sample sequenced in a study of blood T cells in healthy people across ages (dated by TCRdb to 2015 to 2017). The library was built by means of 5' RACE. Sequencer: Illumina HiSeq 2500. A second about 7 to 12 cycle PCR used a sample-barcoded 5' primer and a J-beta primer mix. The public reads were quality trimmed at Q25 with fastp and then assembled into clones with MiXCR by TCRdb, keeping productive beta chains. Each CDR3 protein gets just one entry, which takes the most common genes and DNA from the rows behind it. A total of approximately 1,100,000 distinct CDR3 sequences appear in this sample, under 55% of them only once. The top ten hold approximately 20% of the sample. Sequenced input: blood. The origin of the receptors is a woman aged 60-70 years in good health.

The V and J genes are TRBV4-1 and TRBJ2-1, with TRBD2 matching 10 bases. The germline gives CDR1 MGHRA, CDR2 YSYEKL. Trimming removed 4 bases from V and 7 bases from J; junction bases left unmatched: 13. This CDR3 has 17 amino acids. CDR3 sequence reads: CASSRLMLAGERNEQFF. CDR3 nucleotides: TGCGCCAGCAGCCGCCTGATGCTAGCGGGGGAACGGAATGAGCAGTTCTTC.

The chain uses TRBV11-3 and TRBJ2-1; the D is unclear. The CDR3 has 13 amino acids. Germline CDR1 reads SGHNT; CDR2 reads YENEEA. The CDR3 protein is CASGAGSYNEQFF. Here the CDR3 DNA reads TGTGCTTCCGGCGCCGGCTCCTACAATGAGCAGTTCTTC.

The CDR3 DNA reads as TGTGCCAGCAGCTTGGGACCTGCCCTGGGAGGAGCGGGACCCTACAATGAGCAGTTCTTC. Translation: CASSLGPALGGAGPYNEQFF. The genes are TRBV7-6 and TRBJ2-1; 7 bases agree with TRBD2. Germline V lookup: CDR1 SGHVS, CDR2 FNYEAQ. J was trimmed by 2 bases and V by 3 bases; bases with no gene match: 19. CDR3 length equals 20 residues. The variable domain in full, with the rest retrieved from reference TRBV7-6 and TRBJ2-1, is GAGVSQSPRYKVTKRGQDVALRCDPISGHVSLYWYRQALGQGPEFLTYFNYEAQQDKSGLPNDRFSAERPEGSISTLTIQRTEQRDSAMYRCASSLGPALGGAGPYNEQFFGPGTRLTVL.

This clonotype occurred a few times. J is TRBJ2-7 and V is TRBV25-1; TRBD2 matches at 7 bases. This CDR3 has 14 residues. With V trimmed by 2 bases and J by 8 bases, 9 bases remained unmatched. Germline CDR1 is MGHDK and CDR2 is SYGVNS. CDR3 residues: CASSEGGRGGKQYF. DNA of the CDR3: TGTGCCAGCAGTGAAGGGGGTCGCGGGGGAAAGCAGTACTTC.

CDR3 coding DNA: TGTGCCAGCAGCTTGACCGAGATCTCCTACAATGAGCAGTTCTTC. This gives the protein CASSLTEISYNEQFF. V is TRBV5-5 and J is TRBJ2-1; D is uncertain. Germline-derived CDR1 and CDR2 are SGHKS and YYEKEE (reference sequence). The CDR3 is 15 amino acids. Trimming stripped 1 base from V and 0 bases from J, with 8 bases between.

This chain links TRBV12-3 or TRBV12-4 with TRBJ1-1, with D tentatively TRBD1 (6 bases). This CDR3 comprises 15 residues. The germline V and J ends were trimmed by 3 bases and 1 base, with 12 bases remaining between them. CDR3 sequence (DNA): TGTGCCAGCAGTTTCTGGGGACAAAGGAACACTGAAGCTTTCTTT. The encoded protein is CASSFWGQRNTEAFF.

V usage is TRBV11-2 and J usage is TRBJ2-3, with 13 nucleotides matching TRBD2. Germline V gene sequence: CDR1 SGHAT, CDR2 FQNNGV. The CDR3 loop spans 15 amino acids. Unmatched junction bases numbered 10, after V lost 5 bases and J lost 11 bases. DNA for the CDR3: TGTGCCAGCAGCCTTGGACTAGCGGGAGTTGAGAGGCAGTATTTT. Translated, it gives CASSLGLAGVERQYF.

The chain carries TRBV7-3 and TRBJ2-3; 11 bases fit TRBD2. Trimming at V came to 4 bases and at J to 5 bases, leaving 8 bases not matched to a gene. This CDR3 comprises 16 residues. Germline-derived CDR1 and CDR2 are SGHTA and FQGTGA. CDR3 sequence (DNA): TGTGCCAGCAGCTCGCCACTAGCGGGAGTTAAAGATACGCAGTATTTT. This codes for CASSSPLAGVKDTQYF.

This clonotype was seen more than once but under ten times. The V gene is TRBV27, the J gene TRBJ2-7; no firm D call. V lost 4 bases to trimming and J lost 2 bases, with 12 bases between them. The CDR3 covers 14 residues. Per germline, CDR1 MNHEY and CDR2 SMNVEV (reference sequence). CDR3 protein: CASSSVGPPYEQYF. For the CDR3, the DNA is TGTGCCAGCAGTTCCGTGGGCCCCCCCTACGAGCAGTACTTC.

The table lists this clonotype with a few counts. The chain uses TRBV27 and TRBJ2-5; D might be TRBD1 (6 bases). The CDR3 covers 14 residues. The ends were cut back, 0 bases at V and 6 bases at J, with 11 bases in the middle. Germline CDR1 reads MNHEY; CDR2 reads SMNVEV (reference sequence). The CDR3 loop is CASSLSPTGKTQYF. The CDR3 DNA reads TGTGCCAGCAGTTTATCCCCGACAGGAAAGACCCAGTACTTC.

Remarks on this clonotype: Germline is not matched at one junction end, which may reflect a read error. The V call is TRBV20-1, the J call TRBJ2-3; TRBD1 agrees at 9 bases. The CDR3 is made up of 17 amino acids. From germline, CDR1 is DFQATT and CDR2 SNEGSKA (reference sequence). CDR3 sequence: CSAPPRTGVFPTDTQYF. DNA of the CDR3: TGTAGTGCTCCCCCGCGGACAGGGGTTTTTCCCACAGATACGCAGTATTTT.

This chain links TRBV27 with TRBJ2-5; weak D call: TRBD1 (5 bases). The CDR3 runs to 15 residues. Trimming took 3 bases from V and 5 from J, leaving 16 bases between them. Germline assignment: CDR1 MNHEY and CDR2 SMNVEV (reference sequence). In DNA, the CDR3 is TGTGCCAGCAGTTTCCAGGGTGTGATTGGGGAGACCCAGTACTTC. As protein: CASSFQGVIGETQYF.

There are a few counts of this clonotype. The V and J genes are TRBV20-1 and TRBJ2-7; TRBD2 might be the D (5 bases). The CDR3 extends over 14 amino acids. Germline assignment: CDR1 DFQATT and CDR2 SNEGSKA (reference sequence). V was clipped by 5 bases and J by 4 bases, with 18 bases between them. CDR3 sequence reads: CSAQPDSSSYEQYF. The CDR3 DNA follows: TGCAGTGCTCAGCCCGATTCTAGCAGTTACGAGCAGTACTTC.

This clonotype was seen more than once but under ten times. The chain joins TRBV7-9 to TRBJ2-5, with 11 bases identical to TRBD1. With the DNA end fitting TRBJ2-7 better, the J assignment may be wrong. Germline CDR1 reads SEHNR; CDR2 reads FQNEAQ (reference sequence). The CDR3 is made up of 15 amino acids. DNA for the CDR3: TGTGCCAGCAGCCCTGGGGACAGGGGGTACGACGAGCAGTACTTC. It translates to CASSPGDRGYDEQYF.

Worth noting for this clonotype: A junction end diverges from the germline sequence, so it may reflect a read error. This chain uses TRBV5-1 with TRBJ1-2, with D unclear. CDR1 is SGHRS and CDR2 is YFSETQ in the germline V gene. The CDR3 loop spans 15 amino acids. Here the CDR3 DNA reads TGTGCCAGCAGCTTCCAGCCTAGTACTCACTATGGCTACACCTTC. Translating gives CASSFQPSTHYGYTF.

The chain uses TRBV6-4 and TRBJ2-3; D gene uncertain. Trimming took 4 bases from V and 2 from J, leaving 10 bases between them. This CDR3 has 14 amino acids. Germline assignment: CDR1 MRHNA and CDR2 SNTAGT. CDR3 nucleotide sequence: TGTGCCAGCAGTGCCGGCCCCACCACAGATACGCAGTATTTT. It is translated as CASSAGPTTDTQYF.

The chain recombines TRBV5-4 with TRBJ2-1; D unresolved. The CDR3 has 15 residues. CDR1 and CDR2 (germline): SGHNT, YYREEE (reference sequence). Trimming removed 3 bases from V and 0 bases from J, with 10 bases in between. CDR3 sequence (DNA): TGTGCCAGCAGCTACCGAGCCAGCTCCTACAATGAGCAGTTCTTC. The encoded protein is CASSYRASSYNEQFF.

This clonotype was picked up a small number of times. J is TRBJ2-7 and V is TRBV6-6; 8 positions agree with TRBD2. J gave up 7 bases and V 7 bases, and 9 bases lay outside the gene matches. Germline V lookup: CDR1 MNHNY, CDR2 SVGAGI (reference sequence). The CDR3 has 13 amino acids. The CDR3 spells CASTTGGYNEQYF. The CDR3, as DNA: TGTGCCAGCACCACGGGGGGGTACAATGAGCAGTACTTC.

The gene calls are TRBV12-3 or TRBV12-4 and TRBJ2-3; 9 bases fit TRBD1. V lost 2 bases to trimming and J lost 3 bases; unmatched junction nucleotides: 6. This CDR3 is 16 amino acids long. CDR3 bases: TGTGCCAGCAGTTTATCGGGACAGGGAGGGACAGATACGCAGTATTTT. As protein: CASSLSGQGGTDTQYF.

The gene calls are TRBV24-1 and TRBJ2-3; D not certain. This CDR3 has 15 residues. Germline V gives CDR1 KGHDR, CDR2 SFDVKD. V was trimmed by 2 bases and J by 0 bases, leaving 8 bases between them. The CDR3 DNA is TGTGCCACCAGTGATTCTGGGCCAAGCACAGATACGCAGTATTTT. The encoded protein is CATSDSGPSTDTQYF.

The chain uses TRBV12-3 or TRBV12-4 and TRBJ2-1; TRBD2 might be the D (5 bases). This CDR3 contains 13 residues. Trimming shortened V by 2 bases and J by 10 bases, and 12 bases separated the two germline ends. This CDR3 is CASSLSEGGEQFF. CDR3 in DNA: TGTGCCAGCAGTTTATCTGAAGGAGGCGAGCAGTTCTTC.

The chain is built from TRBV20-1 and TRBJ2-5; 14 nucleotides agree with TRBD2. With 5 bases clipped from V and 3 bases from J, the junction kept 5 bases outside the gene matches. CDR3 length: 15 amino acids. CDR1 and CDR2 (germline): DFQATT, SNEGSKA (reference sequence). CDR3 in DNA: TGCAGTGCTGAACGGGGACTAGCGGGGGAAGAGACCCAGTACTTC. Encoded protein: CSAERGLAGEETQYF.

This clonotype was found many times. The gene calls are TRBV12-3 or TRBV12-4 and TRBJ2-3; D remains ambiguous. The V end was cut by 4 bases, the J end by 5 bases, with 7 bases between. The CDR3 covers 12 residues. The CDR3 region has the DNA TGTGCCAGCAGTTCCCAGATAGATACGCAGTATTTT. It specifies CASSSQIDTQYF.

The chain joins TRBV25-1 to TRBJ2-7; 7 positions match TRBD2. This CDR3 is 14 amino acids long. Looked up from germline, CDR1 is MGHDK and CDR2 is SYGVNS. V gave up 6 bases and J gave up 5 bases; unmatched junction bases: 10. The CDR3 nucleotides read TGTGCCAGCAGATTCGGGGGAGGGCCAAACGAGCAGTACTTC. Translated: CASRFGGGPNEQYF.

The rearrangement joins TRBV19 to TRBJ2-7; no clear D. Trimming took off 8 bases at V and 0 bases at J, with 11 bases between the two ends. This CDR3 is built from 13 residues. CDR1 LNHDA and CDR2 SQIVND come from the germline V gene (reference sequence). CDR3 bases: TGTGCCAGTGGCCCTTCGGTCTCCTACGAGCAGTACTTC. Translation gives CASGPSVSYEQYF.

The J gene is TRBJ1-5, the V gene TRBV30; perhaps TRBD1 as D (5 bases). Deletions cut 5 bases from V and 2 bases from J, with 13 bases between. Germline CDR1 GTSNPN, CDR2 SVGIG (reference sequence). The CDR3 has 14 residues. CDR3 residues: CAWAQGHGNQPQHF. CDR3 sequence (DNA): TGTGCCTGGGCCCAGGGTCATGGCAATCAGCCCCAGCATTTT.

In its sample, this clonotype was seen a few times. V gene TRBV7-2 combines with J gene TRBJ2-7, with a tentative D call TRBD2 (7 bases). V lost 4 bases and J 2 bases, leaving 18 bases between the germline ends. Germline values: CDR1 SGHTA, CDR2 FQGNSA. This CDR3 contains 16 residues. The CDR3 region has the DNA TGTGCCAGCAGCTCGAGGGGGGACTATCGCACCTACGAGCAGTACTTC. Translating gives CASSSRGDYRTYEQYF.

The table lists this clonotype with a few counts. This chain uses TRBV18 with TRBJ2-5, with TRBD2 identical over 12 bases. The J call may be mistaken, given a closer DNA end match to TRBJ2-7. CDR3 length equals 16 residues. Per the germline V gene, CDR1 is KGHSH and CDR2 is LQKENI. Here the CDR3 DNA reads TGTGCCAGCTCCCCCGACAGGACTAGCGGGATCTACGAGCAGTACTTC. It is translated as CASSPDRTSGIYEQYF.

This chain uses TRBV3-1 with TRBJ2-7; 9 bases map to TRBD1. CDR1 LGHDT and CDR2 YNNKEL come from the germline V gene (reference sequence). V lost 4 bases and J lost 3; bases outside the gene matches: 10. The CDR3 covers 16 residues. The CDR3 coding sequence is TGTGCCAGCAGCCCGGCCGGACAGGGGAAGGTCTACGAGCAGTACTTC. This translates into CASSPAGQGKVYEQYF.

The rearrangement uses TRBV4-2 and TRBJ2-3, with TRBD2 matching 9 bases. The V segment lost 5 bases and the J segment 2 bases; nucleotides outside the gene matches: 2. CDR1 and CDR2 from the germline V gene are LGHNA and YNFKEQ. The CDR3 runs 14 residues. The CDR3 bases are TGTGCCAGCAGCTCTAGCGGGGTCACAGATACGCAGTATTTT. Its protein product is CASSSSGVTDTQYF.

The J gene is TRBJ2-7, the V gene TRBV12-5, with D perhaps assigned TRBD1 or TRBD2 (6 bases each). Germline loops: CDR1 LGHNT, CDR2 FRNRAP. Trimming took off 4 bases at V and 7 bases at J, with 17 bases between the two ends. CDR3 length: 14 residues. CDR3 sequence reads: CASGSPGAYNEQYF. CDR3 nucleotides: TGTGCTAGTGGTTCCCCGGGGGCCTACAATGAGCAGTACTTC.